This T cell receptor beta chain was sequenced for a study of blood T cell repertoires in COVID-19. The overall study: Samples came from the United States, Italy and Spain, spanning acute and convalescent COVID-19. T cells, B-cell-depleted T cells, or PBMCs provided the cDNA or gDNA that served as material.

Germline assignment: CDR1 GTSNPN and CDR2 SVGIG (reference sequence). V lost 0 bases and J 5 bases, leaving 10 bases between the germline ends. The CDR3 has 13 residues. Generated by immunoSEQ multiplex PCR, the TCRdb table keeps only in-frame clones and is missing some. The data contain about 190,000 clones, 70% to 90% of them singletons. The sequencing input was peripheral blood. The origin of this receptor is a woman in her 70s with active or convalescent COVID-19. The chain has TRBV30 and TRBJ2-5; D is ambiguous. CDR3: CAWSVPVLETQYF. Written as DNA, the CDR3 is TGTGCCTGGAGTGTACCCGTACTGGAGACCCAGTACTTC.